This T cell receptor beta chain emerged from a study of T cell repertoires in cytomegalovirus infection. Using its own MiXCR run on the reads, TCRdb lists one record per CDR3 protein. The sample has fewer than 950,000 distinct CDR3 sequences, about 30% seen once. The CDR3 sequence is 16 residues long. The V end was cut by 1 base, the J end by 1 base, with 17 bases between. CDR1 is DFQATT and CDR2 is SNEGSKA in the germline V gene (reference sequence). This clonotype was detected only a few times. Its antigen remains unknown. Sequenced material: cultured CD8+ T cells from PBMCs, taken from culture after CMV antigen stimulation. The clonotype comes from a human donor in good health (CMV status not recorded). Some clones in this sample may be carry-over from other donors' samples. The chain couples TRBV20-1 to TRBJ2-7; the D gene could be TRBD1 or TRBD2 (6 bases each). The CDR3 sequence is CSARGGFSGASYEQYF. CDR3 DNA sequence: TGCAGTGCTAGAGGGGGATTCTCGGGGGCTTCCTACGAGCAGTACTTC.